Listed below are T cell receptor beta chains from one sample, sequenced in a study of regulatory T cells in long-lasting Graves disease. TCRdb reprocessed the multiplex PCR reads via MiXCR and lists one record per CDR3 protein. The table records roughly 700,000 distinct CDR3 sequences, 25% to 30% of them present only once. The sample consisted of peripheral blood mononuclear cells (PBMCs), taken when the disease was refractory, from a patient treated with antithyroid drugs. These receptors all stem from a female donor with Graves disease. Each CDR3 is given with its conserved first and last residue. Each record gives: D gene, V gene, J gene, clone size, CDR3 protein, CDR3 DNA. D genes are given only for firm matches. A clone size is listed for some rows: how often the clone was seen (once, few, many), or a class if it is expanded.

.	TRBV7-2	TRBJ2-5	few	CASSLGGIVQETQYF	TGTGCCAGCAGCTTAGGAGGTATAGTCCAAGAGACCCAGTACTTC
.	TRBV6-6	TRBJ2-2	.	CASSYYTNTGELFF	TGTGCCAGCAGTTACTACACTAACACCGGGGAGCTGTTTTTT
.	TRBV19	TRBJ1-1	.	CASCYLGNTEAFF	TGTGCCAGTTGCTATCTGGGAAACACTGAAGCTTTCTTT
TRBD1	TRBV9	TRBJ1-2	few	CASSVGGGDRAAYGYTF	TGTGCCAGCAGCGTAGGAGGTGGGGACAGGGCGGCCTATGGCTACACCTTC
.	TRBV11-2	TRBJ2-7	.	CASSLRGNTYEQYF	TGTGCCAGCAGCTTAAGGGGGAACACCTACGAGCAGTACTTC
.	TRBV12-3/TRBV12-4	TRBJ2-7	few	CASSFGVSYEQYF	TGTGCCAGCAGTTTTGGCGTCTCCTACGAGCAGTACTTC
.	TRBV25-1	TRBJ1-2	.	CAHLQGTYGYTF	TGTGCCCACCTCCAGGGGACCTATGGCTACACCTTC
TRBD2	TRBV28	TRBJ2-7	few	CASSPTSAPIEQYF	TGTGCCAGCAGTCCGACTAGCGCCCCTATCGAGCAGTACTTC
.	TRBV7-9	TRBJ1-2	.	CASSSGINYGYTF	TGTGCCAGCAGCTCCGGGATTAACTATGGCTACACCTTC
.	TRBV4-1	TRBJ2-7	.	CASSLGHGSLYEQYF	TGCGCCAGCAGCCTTGGACACGGTTCCCTGTACGAGCAGTACTTC
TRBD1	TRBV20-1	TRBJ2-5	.	CSASRGTGGETQYF	TGCAGTGCCAGCCGGGGGACAGGGGGAGAGACCCAGTACTTC
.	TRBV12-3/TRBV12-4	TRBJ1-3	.	CASSFGQTTGTIYF	TGTGCCAGCAGTTTCGGGCAGACGACCGGCACCATATATTTT
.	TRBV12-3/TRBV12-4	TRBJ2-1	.	CASSLSLGSYNEQFF	TGTGCCAGCAGTTTAAGTCTCGGTTCCTACAATGAGCAGTTCTTC
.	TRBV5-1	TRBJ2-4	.	CASSLDSGRVQYF	TGCGCCAGCAGCTTGGACTCGGGAAGGGTTCAGTACTTC
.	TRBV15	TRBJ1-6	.	CATSSDTSF	TGTGCCACCAGCAGTGACACCTCTTTT
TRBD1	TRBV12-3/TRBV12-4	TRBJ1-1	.	CASSPRRQGVGTEAFF	TGTGCCAGCAGCCCTAGAAGACAGGGTGTAGGGACTGAAGCTTTCTTT
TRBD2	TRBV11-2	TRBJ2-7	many	CASSPRLAGGYEQYF	TGTGCCAGCAGCCCAAGGCTCGCGGGAGGCTACGAGCAGTACTTC
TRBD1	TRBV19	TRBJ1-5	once	CASSVDRASNQPQHF	TGTGCCAGTAGTGTGGACAGGGCTAGCAATCAGCCCCAGCATTTT
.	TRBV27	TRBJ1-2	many	CASSLTSSGDYGYTF	TGTGCCAGCAGTTTAACTAGTTCAGGGGACTATGGCTACACCTTC
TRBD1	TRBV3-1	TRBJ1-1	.	CASRQAATGYGTEAFF	TGTGCCAGCAGACAGGCCGCGACAGGGTATGGCACTGAAGCTTTCTTT
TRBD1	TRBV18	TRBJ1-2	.	CASSPTGEGYTF	TGTGCCAGCTCACCAACAGGGGAGGGCTACACCTTC
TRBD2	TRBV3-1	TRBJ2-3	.	CASSQDMGLAKYTQYF	TGTGCCAGCAGCCAAGACATGGGACTAGCGAAATATACGCAGTATTTT
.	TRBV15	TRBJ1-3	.	CATSRDIGSGNTIYF	TGTGCCACCAGCAGAGATATAGGGTCTGGAAACACCATATATTTT